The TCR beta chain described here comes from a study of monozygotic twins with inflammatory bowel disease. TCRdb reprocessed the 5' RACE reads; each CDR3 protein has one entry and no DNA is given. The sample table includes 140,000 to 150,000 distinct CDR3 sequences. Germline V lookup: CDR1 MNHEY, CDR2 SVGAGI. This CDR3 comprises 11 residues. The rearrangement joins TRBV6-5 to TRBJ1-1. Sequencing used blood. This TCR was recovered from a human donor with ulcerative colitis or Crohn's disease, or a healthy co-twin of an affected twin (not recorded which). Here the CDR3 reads CASSSHTEAFF.